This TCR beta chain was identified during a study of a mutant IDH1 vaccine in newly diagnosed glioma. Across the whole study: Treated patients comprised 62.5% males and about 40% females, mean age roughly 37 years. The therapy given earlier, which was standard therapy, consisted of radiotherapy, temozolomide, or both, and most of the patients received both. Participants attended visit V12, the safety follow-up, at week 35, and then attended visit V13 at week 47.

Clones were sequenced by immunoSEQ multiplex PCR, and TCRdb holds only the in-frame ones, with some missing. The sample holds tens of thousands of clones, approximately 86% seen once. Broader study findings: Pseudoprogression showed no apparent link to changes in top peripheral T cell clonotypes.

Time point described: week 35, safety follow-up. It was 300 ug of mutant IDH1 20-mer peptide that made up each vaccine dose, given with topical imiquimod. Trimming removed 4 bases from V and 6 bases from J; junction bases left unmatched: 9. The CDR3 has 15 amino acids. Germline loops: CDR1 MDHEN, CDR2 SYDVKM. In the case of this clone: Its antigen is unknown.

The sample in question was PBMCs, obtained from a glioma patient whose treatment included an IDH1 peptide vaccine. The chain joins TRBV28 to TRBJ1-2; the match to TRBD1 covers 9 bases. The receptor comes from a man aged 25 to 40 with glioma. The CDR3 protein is CASSSSTGGWNGYTF. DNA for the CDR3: TGTGCCAGCAGTTCGTCAACAGGGGGCTGGAATGGCTACACCTTC.